The entry that follows covers one TCR beta chain sequence. Random hexamers primed reverse transcription of about 0.5 to 1 ug RNA. An immunoSEQ multiplex PCR amplified TCR beta CDR3 over 54 Vbeta and 13 Jbeta. TCRdb used MiXCR to reprocess the immunoSEQ multiplex PCR reads, holding one entry per CDR3 protein. The sample includes 400,000 to 550,000 distinct CDR3 sequences, approximately 85% seen only once; the top ten take 0.12%. The entry originates in a study of CD8 T cells in Susac syndrome. TCR beta sequences were obtained from blood CD8+ and CD4+ T cells. This TCR came from a human donor with multiple sclerosis. Sequenced input: CD8+ T cells from PBMCs.

The CDR3 reads CASSFSTSGQETQYF. CDR3 DNA: TGTGCCAGCAGCTTCTCGACTAGCGGTCAAGAGACCCAGTACTTC. The genes are TRBV12-3 or TRBV12-4 and TRBJ2-5, with 9 bases aligning to TRBD2. The CDR3 has 15 residues. Trimming removed 6 bases from V and 2 bases from J; junction bases left unmatched: 7.